Listed below are T cell receptor beta chains from one sample, sequenced in a study of blood T cell repertoires in COVID-19. Sequenced by immunoSEQ multiplex PCR; TCRdb stores in-frame clones only, minus some. In the table there are roughly 230,000 clones, roughly 86% of which are singletons. Sequenced material: PBMCs or T cells enriched from blood (not recorded which). These receptors all stem from a woman aged 25 to 39 with acute COVID-19. CDR3s include the opening cysteine and the closing phenylalanine or tryptophan. Each record gives: CDR3 protein, J gene, V gene, clone size. A clone size is listed for some rows: how often the clone was seen (once, few, many), or a class if it is expanded.

cdr3_aa: CASSPRAGGYTF
j_call: TRBJ1-2
v_call: TRBV9
clone_size: few

cdr3_aa: CASSPPGRGNYEQYF
j_call: TRBJ2-7
v_call: TRBV18
clone_size: -

cdr3_aa: CSVGDKVSSYEQYF
j_call: TRBJ2-7
v_call: TRBV29-1
clone_size: -

cdr3_aa: CASSIWGPGNNYGYTF
j_call: TRBJ1-2
v_call: TRBV19
clone_size: -

cdr3_aa: CASSVDMNTEAFF
j_call: TRBJ1-1
v_call: TRBV9
clone_size: -

cdr3_aa: CASSQGQGVVDNEQFF
j_call: TRBJ2-1
v_call: TRBV28
clone_size: -

cdr3_aa: CASRSGPGTQYF
j_call: TRBJ2-5
v_call: TRBV3-1/TRBV3-2
clone_size: -

cdr3_aa: CASRYSTEAFF
j_call: TRBJ1-1
v_call: TRBV7-9
clone_size: -

cdr3_aa: CASSPLSLEQFF
j_call: TRBJ2-1
v_call: TRBV5-8
clone_size: -

cdr3_aa: CASSLALGGNRMNTEAFF
j_call: TRBJ1-1
v_call: TRBV7-9
clone_size: once

cdr3_aa: CASSEASGGQETQYF
j_call: TRBJ2-5
v_call: TRBV25-1
clone_size: -

cdr3_aa: CASSFPQSTDTQYF
j_call: TRBJ2-3
v_call: TRBV5-1
clone_size: medium-sized

cdr3_aa: CASSDYRGEAFF
j_call: TRBJ1-1
v_call: TRBV9
clone_size: -

cdr3_aa: CASSLGTSGGAGDTQYF
j_call: TRBJ2-3
v_call: TRBV7-3
clone_size: -

cdr3_aa: CASSSGGTGNTIYF
j_call: TRBJ1-3
v_call: TRBV19
clone_size: -

cdr3_aa: CASSSGRTPLHF
j_call: TRBJ1-6
v_call: TRBV12-3/TRBV12-4
clone_size: many

cdr3_aa: CAWSVGEGRAFF
j_call: TRBJ1-1
v_call: TRBV30
clone_size: -

cdr3_aa: CASKSGGTGEKLFF
j_call: TRBJ1-4
v_call: TRBV6-5
clone_size: -

cdr3_aa: CSAEAYSGGTNTGELFF
j_call: TRBJ2-2
v_call: TRBV29-1
clone_size: -

cdr3_aa: CASSRDSGSTYEQYF
j_call: TRBJ2-7
v_call: TRBV19
clone_size: -

cdr3_aa: CASSQAGQGSYEQYF
j_call: TRBJ2-7
v_call: TRBV4-3
clone_size: -

cdr3_aa: CASSLGYRRSDSTYEQYF
j_call: TRBJ2-7
v_call: TRBV7-9
clone_size: -

cdr3_aa: CASSLGGTGELFF
j_call: TRBJ2-2
v_call: TRBV4-2
clone_size: -

cdr3_aa: CASLKMRDFVYEQYF
j_call: TRBJ2-7
v_call: TRBV5-1
clone_size: -